This passage covers 20 T cell receptor beta chains from one sample sequenced in a study of blood T cell repertoires in COVID-19. TCRdb keeps only in-frame clones here, not all; method: immunoSEQ multiplex PCR. The table lists about 260,000 clones, approximately 88% of them singletons. Sequencing input: PBMCs or T cells enriched from blood (not recorded which). The receptors come from a woman aged 40 to 49 with acute COVID-19.

The genes are TRBV14 and TRBJ2-6; 7 nucleotides line up with TRBD1. V trimming: 6 bases; J trimming: 0 bases; junction bases outside the gene matches: 14. The CDR3 extends over 19 amino acids. Germline loops: CDR1 SGHDN, CDR2 FVKESK. This CDR3 reads CASSRRLSQGSSGANVLTF. The CDR3 nucleotides are TGTGCCAGCAGTAGGCGGCTTTCACAGGGGAGCTCTGGGGCCAACGTCCTGACTTTC. The full variable domain, its missing parts supplied by reference TRBV14 and TRBJ2-6, is EAGVTQFPSHSVIEKGQTVTLRCDPISGHDNLYWYRRVMGKEIKFLLHFVKESKQDESGMPNNRFLAERTGGTYSTLKVQPAELEDSGVYFCASSRRLSQGSSGANVLTFGAGSRLTVL.

This clone was picked up one time. The CDR3 sequence is CASNVGTINTEAFF. The CDR3 DNA reads TGTGCCAGCAATGTTGGGACAATTAACACTGAAGCTTTCTTT. The rearrangement joins TRBV28 to TRBJ1-1, with TRBD1 as a possible D gene (6 bases). Germline lookup yields CDR1 MDHEN and CDR2 SYDVKM. V lost 7 bases to trimming and J lost 2 bases, with 14 bases between them. The CDR3 sequence is 14 residues long.

The chain joins TRBV18 to TRBJ1-1; TRBD1 is a possible D gene (5 bases). The CDR3 has 15 residues. Trimming left V 1 base short and J 0 bases short, with 9 bases between. In germline, CDR1 is KGHSH, CDR2 LQKENI. The CDR3 DNA follows: TGTGCCAGCTCACCACTTGGGGGGGTGAACACTGAAGCTTTCTTT. Amino acid sequence: CASSPLGGVNTEAFF.

The rearrangement uses TRBV30 and TRBJ2-4; D gene ambiguous. The CDR3 runs 12 residues. In germline, CDR1 is GTSNPN, CDR2 SVGIG (reference sequence). V was clipped by 0 bases and J by 12 bases, with 12 bases between them. CDR3 DNA sequence: TGTGCCTGGAGTGTAATACAGAGATCTCAGTACTTC. Translated: CAWSVIQRSQYF.

The chain links TRBV30 to TRBJ1-2; tentatively, D is TRBD1 (6 bases). Trimming took 1 base from V and 3 from J, leaving 9 bases between them. The CDR3 has 13 residues. Germline loops: CDR1 GTSNPN, CDR2 SVGIG (reference sequence). CDR3 residues: CAWSDQGYYGYTF. The CDR3 region has the DNA TGTGCCTGGAGTGATCAGGGGTACTATGGCTACACCTTC.

V is TRBV19 and J is TRBJ1-2; 12 positions agree with TRBD1. Germline CDR1 reads LNHDA; CDR2 reads SQIVND (reference sequence). V was clipped by 6 bases and J by 0 bases; unmatched bases: 5. This CDR3 has 16 residues. CDR3 sequence (DNA): TGTGCCAGTAGAACGGGACAGGGGGCAACTAACTATGGCTACACCTTC. Amino acids: CASRTGQGATNYGYTF.

The chain employs TRBV2 and TRBJ2-1, with TRBD2 identical over 14 bases. Per the germline V gene, CDR1 is SNHLY and CDR2 is FYNNEI. The CDR3 is 16 amino acids. J was trimmed by 8 bases and V by 8 bases; bases with no gene match: 11. Here the CDR3 reads CASPGLAGEFFDEQFF. The CDR3 DNA reads as TGTGCCAGCCCGGGACTAGCGGGAGAATTTTTCGATGAGCAGTTCTTC.

The chain recombines TRBV9 with TRBJ2-3, with a possible D match to TRBD2 (6 bases). V was pared by 0 bases and J by 3 bases, with 14 bases between. Germline V gene data show CDR1 as SGDLS and CDR2 as YYNGEE. The CDR3 has 16 amino acids. CDR3 nucleotides: TGTGCCAGCAGCGTAGGCACTAGCAGTAGTACAGATACGCAGTATTTT. It translates to CASSVGTSSSTDTQYF.

This sequence joins TRBV14 and TRBJ1-2; possibly TRBD1 for D (5 bases). The CDR3 contains 15 residues. The germline V and J ends were trimmed by 5 bases and 0 bases, with 13 bases remaining between them. Germline V gives CDR1 SGHDN, CDR2 FVKESK. This CDR3 is CASSALRTPNYGYTF. In DNA form, the CDR3 reads TGTGCCAGCAGCGCTCTCAGGACACCTAACTATGGCTACACCTTC.

The table lists this clone with a count of one. The chain combines TRBV18 with TRBJ2-5, with 8 bases matching TRBD1. The CDR3 sequence is 17 residues long. The germline V gene encodes CDR1 KGHSH and CDR2 LQKENI. V trimming: 6 bases; J trimming: 3 bases; junction bases outside the gene matches: 15. The CDR3 bases are TGTGCCAGCTCCCCCACCGGGACAGGCCTCCTGAAAGAGACCCAGTACTTC. Translation: CASSPTGTGLLKETQYF.

V is TRBV28 and J is TRBJ1-5; D gene unclear. CDR1 and CDR2 (germline): MDHEN, SYDVKM. With 1 base removed from V and 11 bases from J, the gap between germline ends came to 9 bases. The CDR3 is 12 residues long. The CDR3 DNA follows: TGTGCCAGCAGTTTATATTTGGAGACCCAGCATTTT. This translates into CASSLYLETQHF. Full variable domain (rest looked up from reference TRBV28 and TRBJ1-5): DVKVTQSSRYLVKRTGEKVFLECVQDMDHENMFWYRQDPGLGLRLIYFSYDVKMKEKGDIPEGYSVSREKKERFSLILESASTNQTSMYLCASSLYLETQHFGDGTRLSIL.

The rearrangement links TRBV28 to TRBJ1-5, with D unclear. V dropped 2 bases and J dropped 3 bases, with 8 bases sitting between them. The CDR3 has 14 amino acids. Germline CDR1 reads MDHEN; CDR2 reads SYDVKM. CDR3 coding DNA: TGTGCCAGCAGTTTAGGGCAGAACAATCAGCCCCAGCATTTT. Translated, it gives CASSLGQNNQPQHF. Full variable domain (rest looked up from reference TRBV28 and TRBJ1-5): DVKVTQSSRYLVKRTGEKVFLECVQDMDHENMFWYRQDPGLGLRLIYFSYDVKMKEKGDIPEGYSVSREKKERFSLILESASTNQTSMYLCASSLGQNNQPQHFGDGTRLSIL.

The rearrangement joins TRBV6-5 to TRBJ1-6; a weak D match, TRBD1 (5 bases). V was trimmed by 6 bases and J by 10 bases, leaving 16 bases between them. This CDR3 has 14 residues. CDR1 is MNHEY, CDR2 SVGAGI, per germline. CDR3 amino acids: CASRDGQVGSPLHF. Written as DNA, the CDR3 is TGTGCCAGCAGGGATGGACAAGTGGGGTCACCCCTCCACTTT.

The V call is TRBV10-3, the J call TRBJ1-3; the match to TRBD1 covers 8 bases. Germline-derived CDR1 and CDR2 are ENHRY and SYGVKD. The J segment lost 1 base and the V segment lost 7 bases, leaving 6 bases of the junction unmatched. CDR3 length equals 15 residues. The CDR3 spells CAIKARGPSGNTIYF. The CDR3 DNA is TGTGCCATCAAGGCCAGGGGGCCTTCTGGAAACACCATATATTTT.

The DNA of the CDR3 is TGTGCCACCAGTGATTCCACAGGGAATCAGCCCCAGCATTTT. Its protein product is CATSDSTGNQPQHF. This rearrangement joins TRBV24-1 to TRBJ1-5, with D tentatively TRBD1 (6 bases). The germline V and J ends were trimmed by 2 bases and 4 bases, with 8 bases remaining between them. The CDR3 is 14 residues long. CDR1 KGHDR and CDR2 SFDVKD come from the germline V gene.

The chain links TRBV5-1 to TRBJ1-2; 7 nucleotides line up with TRBD1. With V trimmed by 7 bases and J by 3 bases, 3 bases remained unmatched. This CDR3 is built from 12 residues. Germline V gene sequence: CDR1 SGHRS, CDR2 YFSETQ. Written as DNA, the CDR3 is TGCGCCAGCCGGACAGGCGACTATGGCTACACCTTC. Translating gives CASRTGDYGYTF. The full variable domain, with the rest looked up from reference TRBV5-1 and TRBJ1-2, is KAGVTQTPRYLIKTRGQQVTLSCSPISGHRSVSWYQQTPGQGLQFLFEYFSETQRNKGNFPGRFSGRQFSNSRSEMNVSTLELGDSALYLCASRTGDYGYTFGSGTRLTVV.

The chain uses TRBV2 and TRBJ1-1; TRBD1 matches at 8 bases. With 6 bases clipped from V and 5 bases from J, the junction kept 5 bases outside the gene matches. Germline loops: CDR1 SNHLY, CDR2 FYNNEI. The CDR3 extends over 13 amino acids. The CDR3 reads CASSADRETEAFF. The CDR3 nucleotides read TGTGCCAGCAGCGCGGACAGGGAGACTGAAGCTTTCTTT.

The J gene is TRBJ1-5, the V gene TRBV29-1, with unresolved D. The ends were cut back, 4 bases at V and 2 bases at J, with 9 bases in the middle. This CDR3 region has 13 residues. Looked up from germline, CDR1 is SQVTM and CDR2 is ANQGSEA. This CDR3 is CSVGNQGNQPQHF. The CDR3 DNA follows: TGCAGCGTTGGCAATCAGGGCAATCAGCCCCAGCATTTT.

The J gene is TRBJ2-5, the V gene TRBV30; 10 nucleotides line up with TRBD2. Germline CDR1 GTSNPN, CDR2 SVGIG (reference sequence). The CDR3 covers 17 residues. The ends lost 0 bases at V and 3 bases at J; junction bases unmatched: 10. The CDR3 DNA reads as TGTGCCTGGAGTGTAGAACGGACTAGCGGACCCAAAGAGACCCAGTACTTC. Encoded protein: CAWSVERTSGPKETQYF.

This rearrangement joins TRBV4-1 to TRBJ1-5; 9 positions match TRBD1. Germline V lookup: CDR1 MGHRA, CDR2 YSYEKL. The V gene end was trimmed by 0 bases and the J gene end by 6 bases; junction bases not matched to a gene: 6. The CDR3 covers 16 residues. CDR3 loop: CASSQDAGQGRQPQHF. For the CDR3, the DNA is TGCGCCAGCAGCCAAGATGCGGGACAGGGCCGTCAGCCCCAGCATTTT.